This T cell receptor beta chain was sequenced during a study of T cells in Graves' hyperthyroidism and ophthalmopathy. Researchers amplified the TCR beta CDR3 regions from RNA transcripts. The TCR CDR3 first-round RT-PCR relied on the HTBI primer set. Using its own MiXCR run on the multiplex PCR reads, TCRdb lists one record per CDR3 protein. The repertoire consists of 400,000 to 550,000 distinct CDR3 sequences, with roughly a quarter occurring once and the leading ten covering 11%. V dropped 1 base and J dropped 3 bases, with 12 bases sitting between them. This CDR3 is 15 amino acids long. Germline V gene lookup returns CDR1 SGHTA and CDR2 FQGNSA. Study results and caveats: A median around 6.4 months before onset, the model predicted ophthalmopathy.

In its sample, this clonotype was seen many times. Its specificity is not known. This chain joins TRBV7-2 and TRBJ1-1, with D possibly being TRBD1 (5 bases). Sequences were obtained from blood. The clonotype originates from a woman in her twenties or thirties with Graves' ophthalmopathy. CDR3 loop: CASSLGEGFHTEAFF. The CDR3 DNA reads TGTGCCAGCAGCTTAGGCGAGGGGTTCCACACTGAAGCTTTCTTT.